The rows below give T cell receptor beta chains drawn from one sample of a study of blood T cell repertoires in COVID-19. Sequencing used immunoSEQ multiplex PCR; TCRdb keeps in-frame clones, though not all of them. The repertoire has a few hundred thousand clones, approximately 86% of them found once; the top ten carry 3.1%. Material for sequencing was peripheral blood. These receptors originate from a young woman with acute or convalescent COVID-19. Both conserved end residues are part of each CDR3. D genes are given only for firm matches. Clone size is not always given. Where it is, it says once, few, many or a class for expanded clones.

j_call v_call d_call clone_size cdr3_aa cdr3_nt
TRBJ2-7 TRBV4-1 - - CASSQDLGSYEQYF TGCGCCAGCAGCCAAGATCTAGGATCCTACGAGCAGTACTTC
TRBJ2-1 TRBV19 TRBD2 many CASSRLAGGTNEQFF TGTGCCAGTAGTAGGTTGGCGGGAGGGACAAATGAGCAGTTCTTC
TRBJ1-1 TRBV7-2 - - CASSWGGAEAFF TGTGCCAGCAGCTGGGGGGGGGCTGAAGCTTTCTTT
TRBJ1-2 TRBV24-1 TRBD1 - CATPRQGLLKGYTF TGTGCCACCCCCAGACAGGGCCTTCTTAAGGGCTACACCTTC
TRBJ1-2 TRBV6-5 TRBD1 - CASRNRGSGGYTF TGTGCCAGCAGGAACAGGGGGTCTGGTGGCTACACCTTC
TRBJ1-3 TRBV18 TRBD1 - CASSPKWTGGLSGNTIYF TGTGCCAGCTCACCCAAATGGACAGGGGGACTTTCTGGAAACACCATATATTTT
TRBJ2-1 TRBV7-6 - - CASSLAVGEVYNEQFF TGTGCCAGCAGCTTAGCCGTCGGAGAAGTCTACAATGAGCAGTTCTTC
TRBJ2-2 TRBV2 TRBD1 - CASSQRQGLGELFF TGTGCCAGCAGTCAACGACAGGGTCTCGGGGAGCTGTTTTTT
TRBJ1-6 TRBV7-6 - once CASSLGPDSGTYSPLHF TGTGCCAGCAGCTTAGGCCCTGACAGCGGGACCTATTCACCCCTCCACTTT
TRBJ2-5 TRBV6-5 TRBD1 - CATMDRAQETQYF TGTGCCACAATGGACAGGGCCCAAGAGACCCAGTACTTC
TRBJ2-1 TRBV15 - - CATSRDYRYNEQFF TGTGCCACCAGCAGAGACTACCGTTACAATGAGCAGTTCTTC
TRBJ2-5 TRBV9 - - CASSFSSGERGTQYF TGTGCCAGCAGCTTTTCCTCAGGGGAGAGGGGGACCCAGTACTTC
TRBJ2-7 TRBV29-1 - - CSVVDSPYEQYF TGCAGCGTTGTCGACAGCCCCTACGAGCAGTACTTC
TRBJ2-5 TRBV9 - - CASSVGPGMGEETQYF TGTGCCAGCAGCGTAGGCCCGGGGATGGGCGAAGAGACCCAGTACTTC
TRBJ2-2 TRBV11-1 - - CASSLIPLYTGELFF TGTGCCAGCAGCTTAATCCCCTTGTACACCGGGGAGCTGTTTTTT
TRBJ2-1 TRBV19 TRBD2 - CASSPSGGNNEQFF TGTGCCAGTAGTCCTAGCGGGGGGAACAATGAGCAGTTCTTC
TRBJ2-3 TRBV28 TRBD2 - CASSSPAGGPIGGTDTQYF TGTGCCAGCAGTTCGCCAGCGGGAGGGCCGATAGGTGGCACAGATACGCAGTATTTT
TRBJ2-7 TRBV2 TRBD1 once CASRPGQGTYEQYF TGTGCCAGCAGGCCGGGACAGGGTACCTACGAGCAGTACTTC
TRBJ2-5 TRBV7-2 - many CASSLYKQETQYF TGTGCCAGCAGCTTGTACAAGCAAGAGACCCAGTACTTC
TRBJ2-7 TRBV5-5 - - CASSLSRLDSYEQYF TGTGCCAGCAGCTTGTCCCGCTTAGACTCCTACGAGCAGTACTTC
TRBJ1-1 TRBV7-2 TRBD1 - CASSSETGWSEAFF TGTGCCAGCAGCTCCGAGACAGGGTGGTCTGAAGCTTTCTTT
TRBJ2-5 TRBV6-2/TRBV6-3 - - CASSYRGFQETQYF TGTGCCAGCAGTTACAGGGGCTTCCAAGAGACCCAGTACTTC